The clone carrying this T cell receptor (beta chain) was detected ten times or more. This record belongs to a study of human T cells and chemical hapten exposure. Study information: Sensitization involved placing 2% DPC onto a 2 cm by 2 cm region of upper inner arm skin.

Germline assignment: CDR1 SGHAT and CDR2 FQNNGV. V gave up 5 bases and J gave up 5 bases, with 10 bases separating them. The CDR3 is 12 amino acids. Indicated time point: patch test 1, 2 weeks after DPC sensitization. Stated treatment: therapeutic diphenylcyclopropenone sensitization with weekly scalp DPC. TCRdb re-called the RACE reads with MiXCR, one entry per CDR3 protein. This table holds under 120,000 distinct CDR3 sequences, roughly 11% found once. The sample here was whole blood, taken in connection with sensitization to the hapten diphenylcyclopropenone (DPC). The receptor was derived from a woman aged 40 to 50 with alopecia areata. Some clones in this sample may be carry-over from other donors' samples. The chain combines TRBV11-2 with TRBJ2-7; D remains ambiguous. CDR3 residues: CASSPYLNEQYF. The CDR3 DNA reads TGTGCCAGCAGCCCGTACCTCAACGAGCAGTACTTC.